The next 28 T cell receptor beta chains were all read from a single sample in a study of beta chain features in type 1 diabetes. The study's findings and limits: All four CD4+ subsets of Type 1 diabetes patients contained TCRB CDR3s that were moderately but significantly shorter.

Their specific antigens are unknown. Sequenced material consisted of expressed TCRB transcripts (all of the isolated RNA was reverse transcribed). Generated by immunoSEQ multiplex PCR, the TCRdb table keeps only in-frame clones and is missing some. Of under 350,000 clones listed, around 24% are singletons. The sequenced sample consisted of naive CD4+ T cells from blood. Every receptor here comes from a young woman with type 1 diabetes.

This clone has only a few counts. The rearrangement uses TRBV7-2 and TRBJ1-5; 8 bases match TRBD1. This CDR3 region has 14 residues. The V segment lost 3 bases and the J segment 6 bases; nucleotides outside the gene matches: 4. Germline V gives CDR1 SGHTA, CDR2 FQGNSA. The CDR3 DNA reads TGTGCCAGCAGCTTGACAGGGGTACCTCAGCCCCAGCATTTT. Translated, it gives CASSLTGVPQPQHF.

Points on this clone: The same CDR3 also results from other DNA sequences found in this sample. V is TRBV5-1 and J is TRBJ2-7; 9 bases map to TRBD1. The ends lost 2 bases at V and 1 base at J; junction bases unmatched: 1. CDR1 is SGHRS, CDR2 YFSETQ, per germline. The CDR3 covers 14 residues. Here the CDR3 DNA reads TGCGCCAGCAGCTTACAGGGGGCTTCCTACGAGCAGTACTTC. Its protein product is CASSLQGASYEQYF. Supplemented by reference TRBV5-1 and TRBJ2-7, the full variable domain reads KAGVTQTPRYLIKTRGQQVTLSCSPISGHRSVSWYQQTPGQGLQFLFEYFSETQRNKGNFPGRFSGRQFSNSRSEMNVSTLELGDSALYLCASSLQGASYEQYFGPGTRLTVT.

This clone was counted only a few times. This chain uses TRBV29-1 with TRBJ2-5; 12 bases are a match to TRBD1. There are 19 residues in the CDR3. Germline V gene data show CDR1 as SQVTM and CDR2 as ANQGSEA. Trimming at V came to 4 bases and at J to 1 base, leaving 16 bases not matched to a gene. CDR3 amino acids: CSVVGGRDRGLRGQETQYF. CDR3 in DNA: TGCAGCGTTGTGGGGGGGAGGGACAGGGGGCTTCGTGGCCAAGAGACCCAGTACTTC.

The chain is built from TRBV29-1 and TRBJ2-7; 9 nucleotides agree with TRBD2. The CDR3 loop spans 14 amino acids. In germline, CDR1 is SQVTM, CDR2 ANQGSEA. V was pared by 6 bases and J by 6 bases, with 12 bases of the junction left unmatched. CDR3 amino acids: CSVLRGTSTGEQYF. CDR3 DNA sequence: TGCAGCGTCCTCCGCGGGACTAGCACGGGCGAGCAGTACTTC.

The V and J genes are TRBV4-1 and TRBJ1-5; possible D gene TRBD1, 5 bases. Trimming left V 0 bases short and J 6 bases short, with 6 bases between. Germline CDR1 reads MGHRA; CDR2 reads YSYEKL. CDR3 length: 13 amino acids. The CDR3 DNA reads as TGCGCCAGCAGCCAAGATAGGGGTCAGCCCCAGCATTTT. It encodes CASSQDRGQPQHF.

The gene calls are TRBV29-1 and TRBJ2-7; D perhaps matches TRBD1 (6 bases). CDR1 and CDR2 (germline): SQVTM, ANQGSEA. This CDR3 spans 13 amino acids. V dropped 4 bases and J dropped 3 bases, with 13 bases sitting between them. CDR3 nucleotide sequence: TGCAGCGTTGTTGCGCAGGGGAGCTACGAGCAGTACTTC. Protein: CSVVAQGSYEQYF.

The chain employs TRBV5-1 and TRBJ1-3; no clear D gene. The CDR3 is 15 residues long. V dropped 1 base and J dropped 3 bases, with 11 bases sitting between them. The germline gives CDR1 SGHRS, CDR2 YFSETQ. The CDR3 loop is CASSLPLPSGNTIYF. The DNA of the CDR3 is TGCGCCAGCAGCTTGCCCCTTCCTAGTGGAAACACCATATATTTT. Full variable domain (outside the CDR3, taken from reference TRBV5-1 and TRBJ1-3): KAGVTQTPRYLIKTRGQQVTLSCSPISGHRSVSWYQQTPGQGLQFLFEYFSETQRNKGNFPGRFSGRQFSNSRSEMNVSTLELGDSALYLCASSLPLPSGNTIYFGEGSWLTVV.

V is TRBV9 and J is TRBJ2-1, with D possibly being TRBD1 (6 bases). This CDR3 region has 14 residues. V gave up 0 bases and J gave up 8 bases, with 12 bases separating them. The germline CDR1 and CDR2 sequences are SGDLS and YYNGEE. In nucleotides, the CDR3 is TGTGCCAGCAGCGTAGAAACAGGGAGCTATGAGCAGTTCTTC. Protein: CASSVETGSYEQFF.

The V and J genes are TRBV20-1 and TRBJ1-1; TRBD1 aligns across 7 bases. This CDR3 spans 11 amino acids. Germline CDR1 reads DFQATT; CDR2 reads SNEGSKA (reference sequence). CDR3 loop: CSRTGNTEAFF. CDR3 sequence (DNA): TGCAGCCGGACAGGGAACACTGAAGCTTTCTTT.

The rearrangement links TRBV28 to TRBJ1-5; a weak D match, TRBD1 (5 bases). The V end was cut by 3 bases, the J end by 9 bases, with 18 bases between. Germline V gene sequence: CDR1 MDHEN, CDR2 SYDVKM. The CDR3 has 15 residues. As DNA, the CDR3 is TGTGCCAGCAGTTTGGTTGCGGGGGAAGAGGCGCCCCAGCATTTT. Amino acid sequence: CASSLVAGEEAPQHF.

V is TRBV6-5 and J is TRBJ1-4; tentatively, D is TRBD1 (5 bases). The germline V gene has CDR1 MNHEY and CDR2 SVGAGI. The germline V and J ends were trimmed by 1 base and 8 bases, with 17 bases remaining between them. The CDR3 consists of 16 residues. CDR3 sequence: CASSYWSGHSMEKLFF. The CDR3 DNA reads TGTGCCAGCAGTTACTGGTCCGGACACAGCATGGAAAAACTGTTTTTT.

This clone has just a few counts. This chain connects TRBV2 to TRBJ2-1; a possible D gene is TRBD1 (6 bases). CDR1 is SNHLY and CDR2 is FYNNEI in the germline V gene. The V end lost 8 bases, the J end lost 5 bases, and 19 bases lay between the germline ends. The CDR3 is 15 residues long. CDR3 DNA sequence: TGTGCCAGCCAGGCAGGGGTAACGAGGAACAATGAGCAGTTCTTC. Translating it yields CASQAGVTRNNEQFF.

This clone appeared a few times. CDR3 protein: CASSPYPTGTGGQETQYF. In DNA, the CDR3 is TGTGCCAGCAGCCCATATCCGACTGGGACAGGGGGGCAAGAGACCCAGTACTTC. The genes are TRBV7-3 and TRBJ2-5; the match to TRBD1 covers 11 bases. CDR3 size: 18 residues. V shed 5 bases and J 2 bases; nucleotides not matched to a gene: 13. Germline V lookup: CDR1 SGHTA, CDR2 FQGTGA.

V gene TRBV10-3 combines with J gene TRBJ1-1, with 7 nucleotides matching TRBD1. Germline CDR1 ENHRY, CDR2 SYGVKD. The junction had 6 bases not matched to a gene; V was cut back by 4 bases and J by 1 base. The length of the CDR3 is 15 residues. DNA for the CDR3: TGTGCCATCAGTGTGGACAGGCGGTCGAACACTGAAGCTTTCTTT. It encodes CAISVDRRSNTEAFF.

This clone has more than one count but fewer than ten. V and J are TRBV6-5 and TRBJ1-4, with 7 bases fitting TRBD1. CDR3 length: 15 residues. V lost 5 bases to trimming and J lost 8 bases; unmatched junction nucleotides: 11. The germline CDR1 and CDR2 sequences are MNHEY and SVGAGI. DNA for the CDR3: TGTGCCAGCAGTGGTACAGGGGCGTTAGAGGAAAAACTGTTTTTT. This translates into CASSGTGALEEKLFF.

This clone was counted a few times. V is TRBV29-1 and J is TRBJ2-3, with D possibly matching TRBD2 (5 bases). The V gene lost 6 bases and the J gene lost 5 bases, with 15 bases spanning the gap. CDR1 SQVTM and CDR2 ANQGSEA come from the germline V gene. The CDR3 is 13 amino acids. The CDR3 region is CSVLRGSGDTQYF. CDR3 in DNA: TGCAGCGTGCTCCGAGGGAGCGGAGATACGCAGTATTTT.

V gene TRBV30 combines with J gene TRBJ1-3, with D unresolved. Looked up from germline, CDR1 is GTSNPN and CDR2 is SVGIG (reference sequence). This CDR3 region has 12 residues. V dropped 5 bases and J dropped 3 bases, with 8 bases sitting between them. The CDR3 here is CAWAYSGNTIYF. The CDR3, as DNA: TGTGCCTGGGCCTATAGTGGAAACACCATATATTTT.

This clone has more than one count but fewer than ten. The V gene is TRBV15, the J gene TRBJ1-2; TRBD1 matches at 7 bases. The CDR3 runs to 13 residues. Germline V gene data show CDR1 as LNHNV and CDR2 as YYDKDF (reference sequence). Losses at the gene ends were 6 bases for V and 6 bases for J; bases not matched to a gene: 7. The chain's CDR3 is CATSRQGLDGYTF. The CDR3 nucleotides are TGTGCCACCAGTCGACAGGGTTTGGATGGCTACACCTTC.

The chain is built from TRBV4-1 and TRBJ2-3, with a tentative D call TRBD2 (5 bases). In germline, CDR1 is MGHRA, CDR2 YSYEKL. Trimming stripped 0 bases from V and 7 bases from J, with 14 bases between. The CDR3 loop spans 15 amino acids. The CDR3 loop reads CASSQDLREKHTQYF. The CDR3 bases are TGCGCCAGCAGCCAAGATCTGAGGGAGAAACATACGCAGTATTTT.

This chain's CDR3 is CAWSVSWQAPNYGYTF. As DNA, the CDR3 is TGTGCCTGGAGTGTTTCATGGCAGGCGCCTAACTATGGCTACACCTTC. The V call is TRBV30, the J call TRBJ1-2; no definite D call. The CDR3 is 16 residues long. CDR1 is GTSNPN, CDR2 SVGIG, per germline (reference sequence). V was pared by 0 bases and J by 0 bases, with 14 bases between.

This clone was detected only a few times. The chain recombines TRBV4-2 with TRBJ2-3; 12 bases match TRBD2. V lost 1 base to trimming and J lost 2 bases; unmatched junction nucleotides: 4. Germline loops: CDR1 LGHNA, CDR2 YNFKEQ. The CDR3 is 17 amino acids. CDR3 sequence (DNA): TGTGCCAGCAGCCAAGCGGGACTAGCGGGCAACACAGATACGCAGTATTTT. The encoded protein is CASSQAGLAGNTDTQYF.

V is TRBV10-3 and J is TRBJ2-7, with D possibly being TRBD1 (6 bases). Germline V CDR1 and CDR2: ENHRY, SYGVKD. Trimming shortened V by 10 bases and J by 2 bases, and 18 bases separated the two germline ends. The length of the CDR3 is 14 residues. The CDR3 here is CATWPGDHAYEQYF. As DNA, the CDR3 is TGTGCCACCTGGCCAGGGGACCATGCCTACGAGCAGTACTTC.

The table lists this clone with a few counts. The rearrangement uses TRBV18 and TRBJ2-3, with D possibly TRBD2 on 5 matching bases. The V end lost 3 bases, the J end lost 3 bases, and 10 bases lay between the germline ends. CDR1 is KGHSH and CDR2 is LQKENI in the germline V gene. The CDR3 has 14 residues. CDR3 nucleotides: TGTGCCAGCTCACCGCTGGACTGGACAGATACGCAGTATTTT. This gives the protein CASSPLDWTDTQYF.

This rearrangement joins TRBV10-2 to TRBJ2-2; a weak D match, TRBD1 (6 bases). Germline CDR1 is WSHSY and CDR2 is SAAADI. The CDR3 is made up of 15 amino acids. Trimming took off 4 bases at V and 4 bases at J, with 13 bases between the two ends. CDR3 protein: CASSVLGARTGELFF. CDR3 in DNA: TGCGCCAGCAGTGTCCTGGGGGCGCGCACCGGGGAGCTGTTTTTT.

This chain links TRBV5-4 with TRBJ1-1; D unresolved. The CDR3 runs to 14 residues. CDR1 and CDR2 from the germline V gene are SGHNT and YYREEE (reference sequence). With 1 base removed from V and 0 bases from J, the gap between germline ends came to 7 bases. CDR3 sequence (DNA): TGTGCCAGCAGCTTGACCGGGGTGAACACTGAAGCTTTCTTT. Its translation is CASSLTGVNTEAFF.

J is TRBJ1-2 and V is TRBV5-1, with 7 positions matching TRBD1. Germline assignment: CDR1 SGHRS and CDR2 YFSETQ. V gave up 0 bases and J gave up 8 bases; unmatched junction bases: 4. CDR3 length equals 13 residues. CDR3 nucleotides: TGCGCCAGCAGCTTGGCGACAGGGAACGGCTACACCTTC. Residues: CASSLATGNGYTF. Full variable domain (missing parts from reference TRBV5-1 and TRBJ1-2): KAGVTQTPRYLIKTRGQQVTLSCSPISGHRSVSWYQQTPGQGLQFLFEYFSETQRNKGNFPGRFSGRQFSNSRSEMNVSTLELGDSALYLCASSLATGNGYTFGSGTRLTVV.

The V gene is TRBV29-1, the J gene TRBJ2-7, with a possible D match to TRBD2 (7 bases). Germline CDR1 SQVTM, CDR2 ANQGSEA. Trimming cost V 7 bases and J 1 base, with 17 bases left between them. This CDR3 has 14 amino acids. CDR3 sequence: CSALGGADSYEQYF. CDR3 bases: TGCAGCGCCCTGGGGGGGGCCGATTCCTACGAGCAGTACTTC.

This clone was found a few times. The V and J genes are TRBV11-2 and TRBJ2-3, with D possibly matching TRBD2 (6 bases). Per germline, CDR1 SGHAT and CDR2 FQNNGV. Trimming took 4 bases from V and 2 from J, leaving 10 bases between them. The CDR3 loop spans 14 amino acids. This CDR3 is CASSSKGLTDTQYF. The CDR3 bases are TGTGCCAGCAGCTCTAAGGGACTCACAGATACGCAGTATTTT.